This T cell receptor (beta chain) derives from a study of blood T cell repertoires in COVID-19. Study at large: Acute and convalescent COVID-19 samples came from the United States, Italy and Spain.

The method was immunoSEQ multiplex PCR; TCRdb's version includes in-frame clones alone and lacks a portion of them. The sample carries about 370,000 clones, approximately 93% recorded once. This CDR3 has 16 residues. CDR1 is SGHRS, CDR2 YFSETQ, per germline. The V gene lost 3 bases and the J gene lost 2 bases, with 15 bases spanning the gap. This clone has a handful of counts. The sequenced material came from PBMCs or T cells enriched from blood (not recorded which). The clonotype comes from a woman in her forties who had been exposed to COVID-19. The rearrangement uses TRBV5-1 and TRBJ1-3, with D perhaps TRBD1 (5 bases). The CDR3 DNA reads TGCGCCAGCAGCTCCACTTCAGGGCCGGCTGGAAACACCATATATTTT. Translating gives CASSSTSGPAGNTIYF. The variable domain in full, completed from reference TRBV5-1 and TRBJ1-3, reads KAGVTQTPRYLIKTRGQQVTLSCSPISGHRSVSWYQQTPGQGLQFLFEYFSETQRNKGNFPGRFSGRQFSNSRSEMNVSTLELGDSALYLCASSSTSGPAGNTIYFGEGSWLTVV.